This T cell receptor beta chain was retrieved from a study of tissue T cells after allogeneic stem cell transplantation (dated by TCRdb to between 2021 and 2024). For the study in its entirety: If a tissue had multiple samples, a pathologist reviewed H&E sections so that samples with histologically apparent lymphocytes got priority for sequencing. The study profiled TCR beta repertoires in many tissues obtained from research autopsies of patients with and without GVHD, and also in mouse models of GVHD. The human arm was conducted as a prospective observational study, and neither blinding nor randomization was performed. Overall results and qualifications from the work: Only a few T cell clones appeared in more than one patient, yet motif-based clustering showed tissue-specific repertoire signatures that were shared between patients. No blood samples were available from the non-GVHD comparator patients. In both patients and mice, T cells from blood and spleen covered only a limited part of the TCR repertoire found in tissues. Within patients, how anatomically similar tissues were was a major factor shaping TCR repertoire composition, regardless of disease or transplant status. The patient cohort was small and varied clinically, and sampling depth was recognized as a limitation. The study did not establish which tissue TCRs were alloreactive or antigen-specific, and some clones may have been host cells that persisted.

The time point label corresponds to: human tissue collected at research (rapid) autopsy. Three non-HCT comparator patients who had other cancers, at least five GI tract samples, and no known GI disease at death were chosen retrospectively. After a median post-mortem interval of about 9.4 hours, autopsy tissues were collected, including GI sites from esophagus to rectum, liver, skin, and lymphoid organs such as spleen. Autopsy specimens were bisected, with one portion flash-frozen in liquid nitrogen and the rest formalin-fixed; GI outer muscle layers were removed. Genomic DNA was extracted from frozen tissues using the Mag-Bind Blood & Tissue DNA HDQ 96 Kit on a Chemagic 360 or the DNeasy Blood & Tissue Kit. Because of concern about red blood cell contamination, extracted DNA underwent additional purification with the Genomic DNA Clean & Concentrator-25 kit. The library was produced with the immunoSEQ multiplex PCR assay. Adaptive Biotechnologies performed the TCRbeta CDR3 sequencing at survey depth and reported CDR3 sequences, V/J genes, productive frequency and template counts. TCR beta CDR3 regions were amplified from genomic DNA instead of RNA. Under the source paper's analysis protocol: Pairwise repertoire overlap between tissues was quantified with Jensen-Shannon divergence, where 1 means complete divergence and 0 identical. Tissues were clustered by single-linkage agglomerative hierarchical clustering of pairwise JSD values, and the clustering results were displayed as dendrograms. GLIPH2 was applied to all patient samples using simulation_depth 1000, kmer_min_depth 3, and cdr3_length_cutoff 8, and only groups with more than two unique CDR3s were retained. A standardized tissue-overlap score was generated by extrapolating Jaccard GLIPH-group overlap across patients to a standard repertoire size of 1000 clones. Linear mixed-effect models, with tissue included as a fixed effect and individual included as a random effect, were used to assess associations of diversity with clinical or experimental variables. Entries here come from immuneACCESS through TCRdb and include only in-frame sequences with V and J called. Some clones fail to appear in such tables; in the studies checked, an unresolved V gene covers under half of the shortfall, and the cause of the remainder is unknown. V, J and clone size are taken as reported in that table, and D and trimming were inferred from the DNA itself. This sample comprises some 6,100 clones, around 60% of them detected only once. The ten largest account for 14% of the sample.

On this clone itself: The target of this receptor is not known. The record has no base qualities; no much larger clone is one base away. The same CDR3 arises from other DNA sequences in this sample as well.

The clonotype was recovered from a woman aged 18-49 years with breast cancer. Sequenced here: duodenum tissue, sampled at autopsy.

Read as DNA, the sequence is TGTGCCAGTAGTCGGACTAGCGGGAGCTACGAGCAGTACTTC. This is translated as CASSRTSGSYEQYF. The rearrangement joined TRBV2 to TRBJ2-7; 13 bases in the junction line up with TRBD2. The junction shows trimming of 9 bases on V and 3 bases on J, and the gene matches do not reach 5 bases of it. The cysteine opens and the phenylalanine closes a CDR3 of 14 amino acids. The DNA shown is the 42-base CDR3, in frame from base 1. Per the germline V gene, SNHLY is the CDR1 and FYNNEI is the CDR2.